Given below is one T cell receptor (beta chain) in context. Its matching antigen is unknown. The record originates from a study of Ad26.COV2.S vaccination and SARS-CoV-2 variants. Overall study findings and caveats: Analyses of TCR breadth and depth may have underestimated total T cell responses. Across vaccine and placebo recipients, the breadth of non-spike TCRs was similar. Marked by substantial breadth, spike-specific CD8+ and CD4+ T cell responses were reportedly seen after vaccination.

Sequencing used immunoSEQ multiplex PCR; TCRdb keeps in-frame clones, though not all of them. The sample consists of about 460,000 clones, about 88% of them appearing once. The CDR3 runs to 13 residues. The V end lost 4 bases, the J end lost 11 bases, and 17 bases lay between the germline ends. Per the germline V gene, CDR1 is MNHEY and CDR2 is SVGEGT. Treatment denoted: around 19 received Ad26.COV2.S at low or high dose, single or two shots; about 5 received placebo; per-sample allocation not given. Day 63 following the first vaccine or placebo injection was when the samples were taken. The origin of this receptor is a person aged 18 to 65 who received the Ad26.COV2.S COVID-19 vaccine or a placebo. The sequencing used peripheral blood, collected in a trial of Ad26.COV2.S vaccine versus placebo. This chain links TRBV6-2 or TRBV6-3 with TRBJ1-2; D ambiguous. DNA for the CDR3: TGTGCCAGCAGTTGGACGCCAACTTTCGGTTACACCTTC. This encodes CASSWTPTFGYTF.